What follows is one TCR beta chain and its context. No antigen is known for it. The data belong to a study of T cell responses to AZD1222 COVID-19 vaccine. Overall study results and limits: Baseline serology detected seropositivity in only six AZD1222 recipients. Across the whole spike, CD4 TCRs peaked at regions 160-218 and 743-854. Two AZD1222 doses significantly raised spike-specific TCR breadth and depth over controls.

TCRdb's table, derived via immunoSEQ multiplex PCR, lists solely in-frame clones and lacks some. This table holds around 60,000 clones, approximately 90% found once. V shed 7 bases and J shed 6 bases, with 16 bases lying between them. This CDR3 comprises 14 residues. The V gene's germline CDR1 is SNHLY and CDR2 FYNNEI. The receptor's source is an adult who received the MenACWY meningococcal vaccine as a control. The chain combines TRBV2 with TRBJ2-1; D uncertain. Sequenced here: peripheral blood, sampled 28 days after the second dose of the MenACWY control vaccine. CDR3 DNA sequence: TGTGCCAGCAAGGTACGGCTGGAGACCAATGAGCAGTTCTTC. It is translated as CASKVRLETNEQFF.